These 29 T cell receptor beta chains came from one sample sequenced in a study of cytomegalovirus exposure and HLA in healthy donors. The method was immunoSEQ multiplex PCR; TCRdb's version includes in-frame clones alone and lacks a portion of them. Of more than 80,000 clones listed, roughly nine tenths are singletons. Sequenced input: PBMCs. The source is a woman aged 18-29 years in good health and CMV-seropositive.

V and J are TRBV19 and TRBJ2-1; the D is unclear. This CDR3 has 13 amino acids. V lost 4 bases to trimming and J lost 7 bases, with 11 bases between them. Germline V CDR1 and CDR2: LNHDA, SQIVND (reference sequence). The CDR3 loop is CASSTPAGNEQFF. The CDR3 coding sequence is TGTGCCAGTAGTACCCCAGCAGGAAATGAGCAGTTCTTC.

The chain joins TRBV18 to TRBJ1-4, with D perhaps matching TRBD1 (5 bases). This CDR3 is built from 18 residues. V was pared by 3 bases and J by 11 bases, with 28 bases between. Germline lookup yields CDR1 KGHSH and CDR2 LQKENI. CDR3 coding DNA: TGTGCCAGCTCACCCCTCGGACAAGGGTCGATTTCCCACGAGAAACTGTTTTTT. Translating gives CASSPLGQGSISHEKLFF. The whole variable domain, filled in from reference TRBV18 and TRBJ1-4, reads NAGVMQNPRHLVRRRGQEARLRCSPMKGHSHVYWYRQLPEEGLKFMVYLQKENIIDESGMPKERFSAEFPKEGPSILRIQQVVRGDSAAYFCASSPLGQGSISHEKLFFGSGTQLSVL.

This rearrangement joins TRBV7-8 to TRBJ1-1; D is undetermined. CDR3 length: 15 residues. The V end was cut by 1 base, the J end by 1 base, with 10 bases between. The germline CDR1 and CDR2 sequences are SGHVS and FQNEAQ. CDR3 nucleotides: TGTGCCAGCAGCTTAGGGTACAGTTGGAACACTGAAGCTTTCTTT. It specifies CASSLGYSWNTEAFF.

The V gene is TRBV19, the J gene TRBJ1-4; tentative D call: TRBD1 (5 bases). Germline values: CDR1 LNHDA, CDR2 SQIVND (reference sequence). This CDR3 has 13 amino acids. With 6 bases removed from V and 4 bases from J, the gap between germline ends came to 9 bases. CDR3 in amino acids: CASRGLSNEKLFF. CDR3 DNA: TGTGCCAGTAGGGGGCTGAGTAATGAAAAACTGTTTTTT.

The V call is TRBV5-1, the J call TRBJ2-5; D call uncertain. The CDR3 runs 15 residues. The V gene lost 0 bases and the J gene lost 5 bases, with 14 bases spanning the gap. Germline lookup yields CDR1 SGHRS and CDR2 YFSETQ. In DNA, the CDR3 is TGCGCCAGCAGCTTGGCCGGTCTTGGTAAGGAGACCCAGTACTTC. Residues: CASSLAGLGKETQYF.

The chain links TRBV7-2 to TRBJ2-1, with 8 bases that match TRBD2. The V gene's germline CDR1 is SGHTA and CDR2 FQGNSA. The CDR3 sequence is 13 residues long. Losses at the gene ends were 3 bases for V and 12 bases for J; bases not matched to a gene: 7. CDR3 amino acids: CASSLGPGGSQFF. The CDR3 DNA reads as TGTGCCAGCAGCTTGGGGCCGGGGGGGTCGCAGTTCTTC.

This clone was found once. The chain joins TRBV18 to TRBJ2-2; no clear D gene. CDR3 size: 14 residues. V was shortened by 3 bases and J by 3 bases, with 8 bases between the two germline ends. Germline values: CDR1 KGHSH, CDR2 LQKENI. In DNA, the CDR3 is TGTGCCAGCTCACCTTCCCAGGACACCGGGGAGCTGTTTTTT. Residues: CASSPSQDTGELFF.

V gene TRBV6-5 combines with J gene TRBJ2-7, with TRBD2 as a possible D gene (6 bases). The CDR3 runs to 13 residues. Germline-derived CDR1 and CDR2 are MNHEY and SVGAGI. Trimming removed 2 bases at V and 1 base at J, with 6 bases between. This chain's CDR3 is CASSYAGSYEQYF. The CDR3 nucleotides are TGTGCCAGCAGTTACGCGGGGTCCTACGAGCAGTACTTC.

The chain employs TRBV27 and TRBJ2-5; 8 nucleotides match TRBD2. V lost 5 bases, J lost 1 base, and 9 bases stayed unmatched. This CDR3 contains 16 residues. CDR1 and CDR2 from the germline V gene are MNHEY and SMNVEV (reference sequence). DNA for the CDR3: TGTGCCAGCAGTCAGTATAGCGGGGCGGGCCAAGAGACCCAGTACTTC. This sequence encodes CASSQYSGAGQETQYF.

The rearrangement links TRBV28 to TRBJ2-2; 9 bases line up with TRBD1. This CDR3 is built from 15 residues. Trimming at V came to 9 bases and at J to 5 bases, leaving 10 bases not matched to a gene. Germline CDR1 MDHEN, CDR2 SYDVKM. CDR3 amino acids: CASSQTGGRTGELFF. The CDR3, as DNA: TGTGCCAGTTCCCAGACAGGGGGTCGTACCGGGGAGCTGTTTTTT.

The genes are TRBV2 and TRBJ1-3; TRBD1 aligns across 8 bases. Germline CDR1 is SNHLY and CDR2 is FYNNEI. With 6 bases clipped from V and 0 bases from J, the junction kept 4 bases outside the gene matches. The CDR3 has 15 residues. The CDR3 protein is CASRGTGYSGNTIYF. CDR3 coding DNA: TGTGCCAGCAGGGGGACAGGCTACTCTGGAAACACCATATATTTT.

CDR3 sequence (DNA): TGTGCCAGCAGTGAAGCGCTTACTAGCGGGAACCAGGTAGAGGGCACAGATACGCAGTATTTT. Residues: CASSEALTSGNQVEGTDTQYF. The rearrangement joins TRBV2 to TRBJ2-3; 10 bases map to TRBD2. The germline V gene has CDR1 SNHLY and CDR2 FYNNEI. The CDR3 sequence is 21 residues long. The junction had 16 bases not matched to a gene; V was cut back by 0 bases and J by 1 base.

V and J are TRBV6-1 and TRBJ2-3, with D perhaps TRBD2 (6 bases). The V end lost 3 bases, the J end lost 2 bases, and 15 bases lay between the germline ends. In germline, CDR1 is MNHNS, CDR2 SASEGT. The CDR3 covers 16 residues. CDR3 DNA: TGTGCCAGCAGTGAGCGGGGATGGGGAGACACAGATACGCAGTATTTT. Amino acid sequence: CASSERGWGDTDTQYF.

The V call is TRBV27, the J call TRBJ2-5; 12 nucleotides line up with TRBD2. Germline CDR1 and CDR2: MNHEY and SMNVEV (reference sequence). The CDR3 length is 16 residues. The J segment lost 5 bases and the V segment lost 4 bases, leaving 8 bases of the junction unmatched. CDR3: CASSSRTSGGLETQYF. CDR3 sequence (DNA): TGTGCCAGCAGTTCTCGCACTAGCGGGGGGCTGGAGACCCAGTACTTC.

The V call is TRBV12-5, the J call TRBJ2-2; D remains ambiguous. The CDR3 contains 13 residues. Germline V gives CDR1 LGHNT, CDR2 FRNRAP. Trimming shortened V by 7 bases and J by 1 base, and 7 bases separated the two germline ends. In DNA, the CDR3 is TGTGCTAGTGCCAAGCTGAACACCGGGGAGCTGTTTTTT. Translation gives CASAKLNTGELFF.

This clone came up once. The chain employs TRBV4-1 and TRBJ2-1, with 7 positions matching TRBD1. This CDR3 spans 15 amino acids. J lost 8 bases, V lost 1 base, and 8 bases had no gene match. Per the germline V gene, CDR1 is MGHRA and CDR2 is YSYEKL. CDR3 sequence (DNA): TGCGCCAGCAGCCAAGGGGACAGAAACTTCGATGAGCAGTTCTTC. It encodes CASSQGDRNFDEQFF.

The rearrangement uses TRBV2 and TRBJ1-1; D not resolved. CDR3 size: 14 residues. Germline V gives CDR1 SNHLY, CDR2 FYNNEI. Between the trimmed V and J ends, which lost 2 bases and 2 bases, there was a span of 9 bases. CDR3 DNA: TGTGCCAGCAGTGAAATTAGCACTAACACTGAAGCTTTCTTT. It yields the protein CASSEISTNTEAFF.

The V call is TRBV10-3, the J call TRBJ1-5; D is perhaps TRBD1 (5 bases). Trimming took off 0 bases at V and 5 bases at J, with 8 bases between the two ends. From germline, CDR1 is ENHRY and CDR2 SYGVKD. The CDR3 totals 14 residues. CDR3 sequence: CAISESGGDQPQHF. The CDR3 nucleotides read TGTGCCATCAGTGAGTCAGGAGGGGATCAGCCCCAGCATTTT.

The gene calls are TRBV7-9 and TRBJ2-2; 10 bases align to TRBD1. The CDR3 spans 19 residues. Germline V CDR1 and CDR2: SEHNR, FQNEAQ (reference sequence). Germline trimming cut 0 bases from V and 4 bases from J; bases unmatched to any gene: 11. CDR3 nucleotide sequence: TGTGCCAGCAGCTTAGCCAGTTTCCGGGACAGGGGTCCCACCGGGGAGCTGTTTTTT. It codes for CASSLASFRDRGPTGELFF.

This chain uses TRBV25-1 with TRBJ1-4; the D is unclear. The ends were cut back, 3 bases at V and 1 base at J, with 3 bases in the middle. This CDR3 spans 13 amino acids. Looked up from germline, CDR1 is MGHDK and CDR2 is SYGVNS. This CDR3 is CASSERTNEKLFF. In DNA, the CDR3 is TGTGCCAGCAGTGAGAGAACTAATGAAAAACTGTTTTTT.

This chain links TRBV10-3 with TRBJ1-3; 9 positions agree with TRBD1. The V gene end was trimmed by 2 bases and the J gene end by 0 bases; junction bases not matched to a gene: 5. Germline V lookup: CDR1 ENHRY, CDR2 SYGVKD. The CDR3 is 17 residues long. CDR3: CAISEMGQGVSGNTIYF. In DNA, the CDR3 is TGTGCCATCAGTGAGATGGGACAGGGAGTCTCTGGAAACACCATATATTTT.

CDR3 bases: TGTGCCAGCAGCGGGACTAGCGGGGGGGGCGAGCAGTACTTC. Its protein product is CASSGTSGGGEQYF. This chain links TRBV9 with TRBJ2-7, with 15 bases fitting TRBD2. V shed 3 bases and J 6 bases; nucleotides not matched to a gene: 1. The CDR3 covers 14 residues. Germline CDR1 and CDR2: SGDLS and YYNGEE. Looking up the rest from reference TRBV9 and TRBJ2-7 gives the full variable domain: DSGVTQTPKHLITATGQRVTLRCSPRSGDLSVYWYQQSLDQGLQFLIQYYNGEERAKGNILERFSAQQFPDLHSELNLSSLELGDSALYFCASSGTSGGGEQYFGPGTRLTVT.

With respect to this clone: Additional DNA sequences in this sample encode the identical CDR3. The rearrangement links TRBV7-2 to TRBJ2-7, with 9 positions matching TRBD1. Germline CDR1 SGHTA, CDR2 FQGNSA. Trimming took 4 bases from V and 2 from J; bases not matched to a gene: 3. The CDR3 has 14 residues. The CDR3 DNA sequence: TGTGCCAGCAGCTCTACAGGGGGCACCTACGAGCAGTACTTC. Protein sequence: CASSSTGGTYEQYF.

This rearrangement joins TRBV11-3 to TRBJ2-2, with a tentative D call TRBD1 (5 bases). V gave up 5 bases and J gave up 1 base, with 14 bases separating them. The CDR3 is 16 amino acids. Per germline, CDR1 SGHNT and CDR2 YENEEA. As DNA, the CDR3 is TGTGCCAGCAGCGCTACGTGGCAGGGGAACACCGGGGAGCTGTTTTTT. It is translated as CASSATWQGNTGELFF.

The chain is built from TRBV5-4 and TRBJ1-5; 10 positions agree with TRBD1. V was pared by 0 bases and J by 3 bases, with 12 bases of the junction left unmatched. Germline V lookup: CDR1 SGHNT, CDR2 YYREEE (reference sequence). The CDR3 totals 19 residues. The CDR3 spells CASSLEPGQGMENNQPQHF. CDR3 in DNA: TGTGCCAGCAGCTTGGAGCCGGGACAGGGGATGGAGAACAATCAGCCCCAGCATTTT.

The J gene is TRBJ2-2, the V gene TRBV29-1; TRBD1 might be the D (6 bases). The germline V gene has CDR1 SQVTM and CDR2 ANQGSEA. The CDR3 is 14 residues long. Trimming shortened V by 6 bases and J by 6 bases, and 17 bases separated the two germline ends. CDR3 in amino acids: CSVQGEQGSGELFF. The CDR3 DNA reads TGCAGCGTGCAAGGGGAACAGGGTTCCGGGGAGCTGTTTTTT.

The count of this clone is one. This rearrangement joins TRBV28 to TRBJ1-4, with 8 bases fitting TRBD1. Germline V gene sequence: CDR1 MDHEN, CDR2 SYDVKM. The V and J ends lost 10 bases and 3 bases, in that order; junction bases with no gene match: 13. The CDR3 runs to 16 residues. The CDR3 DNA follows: TGTGCCACCCTGGCAGGACAGGGAAACTCTAATGAAAAACTGTTTTTT. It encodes CATLAGQGNSNEKLFF.

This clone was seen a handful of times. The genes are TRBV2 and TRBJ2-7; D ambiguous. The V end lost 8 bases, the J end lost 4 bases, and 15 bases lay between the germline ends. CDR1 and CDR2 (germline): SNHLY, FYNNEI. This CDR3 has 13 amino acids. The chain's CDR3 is CASATLPRYEQYF. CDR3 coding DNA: TGTGCCAGCGCCACTCTCCCCCGATACGAGCAGTACTTC.

CDR3 sequence reads: CASSLDRGRGAFF. The CDR3 nucleotides are TGTGCCAGCAGCCTCGACAGGGGTCGAGGGGCTTTCTTT. This chain connects TRBV6-6 to TRBJ1-1; 8 nucleotides line up with TRBD1. CDR3 size: 13 residues. V dropped 6 bases and J dropped 11; count of bases not matched to a gene: 11. Germline CDR1 is MNHNY and CDR2 is SVGAGI (reference sequence).